Listed below are T cell receptor beta chains from one sample, sequenced in a study of CD8 T cells in ankylosing spondylitis. One entry per CDR3 protein, called by TCRdb with MiXCR from the 5' RACE reads. The table has over 700,000 distinct CDR3 sequences, around a fifth seen once. The sequenced sample was blood, either unsorted or a sorted T cell fraction (not recorded which). The receptors shown here come from a male donor with ankylosing spondylitis. Both conserved end residues are part of each CDR3. D genes are given only for firm matches. Some rows have no size entry. The others give once, few or many, or a class for an expanded clone.

d_call	clone_size	v_call	j_call	cdr3_aa	cdr3_nt
TRBD1	-	TRBV6-5	TRBJ2-5	CASSYSGGDETQYF	TGTGCCAGCAGTTACTCAGGGGGCGATGAGACCCAGTACTTC
-	few	TRBV10-3	TRBJ2-1	CAISEGGDLSSYNEQFF	TGTGCCATCAGTGAGGGAGGGGACTTGAGCTCCTACAATGAGCAGTTCTTC
-	-	TRBV3-1	TRBJ2-1	CASSQDVPDRESWNEQFF	TGTGCCAGCAGCCAAGATGTACCGGATCGGGAGAGCTGGAATGAGCAGTTCTTC
-	-	TRBV29-1	TRBJ2-3	CSVIGLDTQYF	TGCAGCGTTATCGGCTTAGATACGCAGTATTTT
-	few	TRBV11-2	TRBJ2-2	CASSPTRGSGELFF	TGTGCCAGCAGCCCTACTAGAGGATCTGGGGAGCTGTTTTTT
-	-	TRBV11-2	TRBJ1-1	CASSLSLTEAFF	TGTGCCAGCAGCTTAAGTTTGACGGAAGCTTTCTTT
TRBD2	-	TRBV30	TRBJ2-1	CAWSPGLAGGDEQFF	TGTGCCTGGTCACCGGGACTAGCGGGAGGGGATGAGCAGTTCTTC
-	-	TRBV15	TRBJ2-3	CATEGGYDTQYF	TGTGCCACAGAGGGGGGCTATGATACGCAGTATTTT
TRBD1	few	TRBV4-3	TRBJ2-7	CASSQEETGIYEQYF	TGCGCCAGCAGCCAAGAAGAGACAGGGATCTACGAGCAGTACTTC
-	many	TRBV7-8	TRBJ1-4	CASSGRGRSAANEKLFF	TGTGCCAGCAGCGGACGAGGGCGGTCTGCGGCTAATGAAAAACTGTTTTTT
-	-	TRBV12-3/TRBV12-4	TRBJ1-3	CASRRSSGNTIYF	TGTGCCAGCAGGCGATCCTCTGGAAACACCATATATTTT
-	-	TRBV2	TRBJ2-7	CASDGSYEQYF	TGTGCCAGCGACGGTTCCTACGAGCAGTACTTC
TRBD2	few	TRBV7-6	TRBJ2-7	CASSLSGGLPDEQYF	TGTGCCAGCAGCTTAAGCGGGGGACTCCCAGACGAGCAGTACTTC
-	few	TRBV24-1	TRBJ1-5	CATSDTATGPRGAQHF	TGTGCCACCAGTGATACTGCTACAGGGCCCCGTGGGGCCCAGCATTTT
-	many	TRBV20-1	TRBJ1-4	CSARDATNEKLFF	TGCAGTGCTAGAGATGCAACTAATGAAAAACTGTTTTTT
TRBD2	many	TRBV12-3/TRBV12-4	TRBJ2-3	CAAGGRAGDTQYF	TGTGCCGCGGGAGGGAGGGCAGGAGATACGCAGTATTTT
TRBD1	few	TRBV11-2	TRBJ1-1	CASSPQGAVNTEAFF	TGTGCCAGCAGCCCCCAGGGGGCGGTGAACACTGAAGCTTTCTTT
-	few	TRBV7-9	TRBJ2-7	CASSLWIYGSYEQYF	TGTGCCAGCAGCTTATGGATCTACGGAAGTTACGAGCAGTACTTC
-	few	TRBV5-1	TRBJ2-2	CASSLADIARNRWNTGELFF	TGCGCCAGCAGCTTGGCCGATATAGCCAGAAACAGATGGAACACCGGGGAGCTGTTTTTT
-	-	TRBV5-1	TRBJ2-5	CASSVLDLQETQYF	TGCGCCAGCAGCGTACTGGACTTACAAGAGACCCAGTACTTC
TRBD2	few	TRBV28	TRBJ2-7	CASSFGLAGRWAYEQYF	TGTGCCAGCAGTTTCGGGCTAGCGGGACGGTGGGCCTACGAGCAGTACTTC
-	many	TRBV5-1	TRBJ2-2	CASSLNGELFF	TGCGCCAGCAGCTTAAACGGGGAGCTGTTTTTT
-	-	TRBV7-2	TRBJ1-5	CASSLKGVVKPQHF	TGTGCCAGCAGCTTAAAGGGGGTTGTGAAGCCCCAGCATTTT
-	-	TRBV11-2	TRBJ1-5	CASSLEAAPYQPQHF	TGTGCCAGCAGCTTAGAGGCAGCACCCTATCAGCCCCAGCATTTT
-	many	TRBV6-4	TRBJ2-3	CASSGGSGGGTDTQYF	TGTGCCAGCAGTGGAGGGAGCGGAGGGGGCACAGATACGCAGTATTTT
-	few	TRBV20-1	TRBJ2-4	CSSSIEPKNIQYF	TGCAGTTCTTCCATCGAACCCAAAAACATTCAGTACTTC
-	-	TRBV5-5	TRBJ2-5	CASSLGAGIETQYF	TGTGCCAGCAGCTTGGGGGCAGGGATAGAGACCCAGTACTTC
TRBD1	-	TRBV12-3/TRBV12-4	TRBJ1-4	CASSLGDREKLFF	TGTGCCAGCAGTTTGGGGGACAGAGAAAAACTGTTTTTT
TRBD2	-	TRBV11-2	TRBJ2-7	CASSLGLTSGNEQYF	TGTGCCAGCAGCTTGGGTTTGACTAGCGGTAACGAGCAGTACTTC
TRBD2	-	TRBV20-1	TRBJ2-5	CSAVLAGELQTQYF	TGCAGTGCGGTACTAGCGGGGGAATTACAGACCCAGTACTTC
-	many	TRBV5-1	TRBJ2-7	CASSLEGASYEQYF	TGCGCCAGCAGCTTGGAAGGGGCTTCCTACGAGCAGTACTTC
-	few	TRBV24-1	TRBJ2-1	CATRAANEQFF	TGTGCCACCAGGGCGGCTAATGAGCAGTTCTTC
-	-	TRBV18	TRBJ1-4	CASSPSASSNEKLFF	TGTGCCAGCTCACCATCGGCTTCATCTAATGAAAAACTGTTTTTT
-	-	TRBV7-8	TRBJ1-2	CASSSYTGPSYGYTF	TGTGCCAGCAGCTCCTATACGGGGCCGTCCTATGGCTACACCTTC
-	many	TRBV5-5	TRBJ2-1	CASSSKGSSYNEQFF	TGTGCCAGCAGCAGTAAAGGAAGCTCCTACAATGAGCAGTTCTTC
-	few	TRBV20-1	TRBJ2-3	CSASLSGDTQYF	TGCAGTGCTAGTCTAAGCGGGGATACGCAGTATTTT
-	-	TRBV7-2	TRBJ1-1	CASSLGIRAGRTEAFF	TGTGCCAGCAGCTTAGGTATTCGGGCAGGGCGCACTGAAGCTTTCTTT